What follows is one TCR beta chain and its context. Antigen unknown. Cells sorted as Tregs were CD4+, CD25+ and CD127-/low. Study-wide results and caveats: Tumor Treg TCRs overlapped most with tumor naive CD4+ cells. Tumor memory CD4+ T cell TCR gene usage clustered with blood and lymph node memory CD4+ cells and lymph node naive CD4+ cells. Whole repertoires were not studied in the larger cohort, only one V-J beta rearrangement.

Full-length variable regions came from constant-region reverse primers plus semi-nested Nested Universal Primer A PCR. Each CDR3 protein is one row after TCRdb ran MiXCR on the 5' RACE reads. The sample lists 35,000 to 45,000 distinct CDR3 sequences, 22% occurring once. This receptor was identified in a female donor with breast cancer. The sample was Tregs sorted from a lymph node.

The CDR3 sequence is CASSSSGVEGAVYEQYF. The CDR3 DNA reads as TGTGCCAGCAGTTCCTCGGGCGTTGAAGGGGCCGTTTACGAGCAGTACTTC. The rearrangement joins TRBV27 to TRBJ2-7; weak D call: TRBD1 (5 bases). Germline V gene lookup returns CDR1 MNHEY and CDR2 SMNVEV (reference sequence). Trimming took off 4 bases at V and 4 bases at J, with 23 bases between the two ends. The CDR3 is 17 amino acids.